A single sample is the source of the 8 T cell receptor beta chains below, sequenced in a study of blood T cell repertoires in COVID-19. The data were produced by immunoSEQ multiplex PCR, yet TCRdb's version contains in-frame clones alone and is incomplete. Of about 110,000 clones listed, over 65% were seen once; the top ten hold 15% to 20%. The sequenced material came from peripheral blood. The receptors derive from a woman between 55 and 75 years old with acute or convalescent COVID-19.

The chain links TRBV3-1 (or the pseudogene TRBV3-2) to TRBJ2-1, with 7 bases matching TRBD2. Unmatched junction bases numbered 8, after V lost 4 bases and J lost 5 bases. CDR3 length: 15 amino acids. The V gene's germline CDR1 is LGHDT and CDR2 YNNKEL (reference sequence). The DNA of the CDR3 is TGTGCCAGCAGCCCCGGACTAGTTTTGGACAATGAGCAGTTCTTC. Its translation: CASSPGLVLDNEQFF.

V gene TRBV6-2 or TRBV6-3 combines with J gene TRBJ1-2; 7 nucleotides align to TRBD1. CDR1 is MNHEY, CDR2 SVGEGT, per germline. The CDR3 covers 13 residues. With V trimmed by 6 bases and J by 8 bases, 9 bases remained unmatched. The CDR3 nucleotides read TGTGCCAGCAGCGGGGACAGTTGGGGCGGCTACACCTTC. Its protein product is CASSGDSWGGYTF.

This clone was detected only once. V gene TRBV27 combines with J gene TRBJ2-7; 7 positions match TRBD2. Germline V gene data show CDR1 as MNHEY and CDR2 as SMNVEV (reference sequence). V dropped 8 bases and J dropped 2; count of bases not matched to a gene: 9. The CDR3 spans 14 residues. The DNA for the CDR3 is TGTGCCAGCTCTGCGGGAGTCCCCCCCTACGAGCAGTACTTC. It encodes CASSAGVPPYEQYF.

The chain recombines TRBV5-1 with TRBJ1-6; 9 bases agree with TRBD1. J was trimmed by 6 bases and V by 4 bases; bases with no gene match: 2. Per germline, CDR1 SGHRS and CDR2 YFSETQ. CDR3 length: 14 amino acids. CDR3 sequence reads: CASSKQGANSPLHF. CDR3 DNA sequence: TGCGCCAGCAGCAAACAGGGGGCTAATTCACCCCTCCACTTT.

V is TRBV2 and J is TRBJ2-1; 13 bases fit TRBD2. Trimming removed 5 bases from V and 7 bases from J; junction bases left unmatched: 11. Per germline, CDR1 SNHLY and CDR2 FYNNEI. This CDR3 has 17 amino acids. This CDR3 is CASSPSTSGGDRNEQFF. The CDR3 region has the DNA TGTGCCAGCAGTCCCTCTACTAGCGGGGGGGATAGAAATGAGCAGTTCTTC.

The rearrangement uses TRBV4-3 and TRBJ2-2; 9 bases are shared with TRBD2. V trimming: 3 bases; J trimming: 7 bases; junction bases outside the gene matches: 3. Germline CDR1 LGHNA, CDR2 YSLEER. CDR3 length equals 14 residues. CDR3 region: CASSQGLAGGELFF. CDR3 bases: TGCGCCAGCAGCCAGGGACTAGCAGGCGGGGAGCTGTTTTTT.

CDR3 region: CAISESGGVDYGYTF. For the CDR3, the DNA is TGTGCCATCAGTGAGTCGGGAGGGGTGGACTATGGCTACACCTTC. The V call is TRBV10-3, the J call TRBJ1-2; D might be TRBD1 (5 bases). Germline lookup yields CDR1 ENHRY and CDR2 SYGVKD. CDR3 length: 15 residues. V dropped 0 bases and J dropped 3 bases, with 11 bases sitting between them.

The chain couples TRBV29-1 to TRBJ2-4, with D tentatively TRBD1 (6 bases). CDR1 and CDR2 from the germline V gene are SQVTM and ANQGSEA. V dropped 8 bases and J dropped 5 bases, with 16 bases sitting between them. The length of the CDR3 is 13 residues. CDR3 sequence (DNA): TGCAGCATCAGACAGGCGAACCAAAACATTCAGTACTTC. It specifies CSIRQANQNIQYF.